These 2 T cell receptor beta chains were sequenced from one sample in a study of tissue T cells after allogeneic stem cell transplantation. As for time point: mouse harvest day 14 after allogeneic transplant. Each mouse received 10^7 T-cell-depleted marrow cells plus 10^6 splenic CD5+ T cells by tail vein. Produced via immunoSEQ multiplex PCR; TCRdb's table is partial and in-frame only. The data show about 5,100 clones, roughly a third seen once. Source material: skin. The receptors originated from a female BALB/c mouse given C57BL/6 T cells with graft-versus-host disease after an allogeneic hematopoietic cell transplant.

Comments on this clone: Here the gene names and germline are mouse. The read finishes 1 residue shy of the CDR3 end, and the germline J gene is used to complete it. The gene calls are TRBV23 and TRBJ2-2. The CDR3 is made up of 16 amino acids. Germline assignment: CDR1 KGHTA and CDR2 FQNQQP. CDR3 amino acids: CSSSQSTGVGTGQLYF. Partial CDR3 DNA: TGCTCCAGCAGTCAATCGACGGGGGTCGGCACCGGGCAGCTCTAC.

The sample holds a few counts of this clone. Here the gene names and germline are mouse. The CDR3 here is CASSPTGGATQYF. CDR3 DNA, as far as it was read: TGTGCCAGCAGTCCGACAGGGGGCGCCACCCAGTAC. The chain recombines TRBV26 with TRBJ2-5; 10 nucleotides align to TRBD1. Read sequence stops 1 residue before the CDR3 end, and the germline J gene provides the missing end. Germline CDR1 and CDR2: KGHPV and FQNQEV (reference sequence). The junction had 3 bases not matched to a gene; V was cut back by 4 bases and J by 8 bases. The CDR3 contains 13 residues.